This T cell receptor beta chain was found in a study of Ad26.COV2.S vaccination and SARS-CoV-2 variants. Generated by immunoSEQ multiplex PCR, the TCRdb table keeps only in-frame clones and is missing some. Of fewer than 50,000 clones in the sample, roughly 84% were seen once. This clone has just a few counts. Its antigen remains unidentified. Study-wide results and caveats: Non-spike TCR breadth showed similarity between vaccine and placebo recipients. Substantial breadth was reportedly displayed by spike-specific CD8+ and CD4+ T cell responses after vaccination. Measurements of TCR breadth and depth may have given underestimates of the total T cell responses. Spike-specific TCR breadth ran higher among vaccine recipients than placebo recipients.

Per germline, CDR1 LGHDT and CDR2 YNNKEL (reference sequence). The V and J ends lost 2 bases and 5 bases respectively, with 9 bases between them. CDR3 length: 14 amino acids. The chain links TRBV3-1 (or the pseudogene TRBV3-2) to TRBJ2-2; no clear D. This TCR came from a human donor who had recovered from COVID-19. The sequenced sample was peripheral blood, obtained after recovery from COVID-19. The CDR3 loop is CASSQSLGTGELFF. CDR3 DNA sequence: TGTGCCAGCAGCCAATCCTTGGGGACCGGGGAGCTGTTTTTT.